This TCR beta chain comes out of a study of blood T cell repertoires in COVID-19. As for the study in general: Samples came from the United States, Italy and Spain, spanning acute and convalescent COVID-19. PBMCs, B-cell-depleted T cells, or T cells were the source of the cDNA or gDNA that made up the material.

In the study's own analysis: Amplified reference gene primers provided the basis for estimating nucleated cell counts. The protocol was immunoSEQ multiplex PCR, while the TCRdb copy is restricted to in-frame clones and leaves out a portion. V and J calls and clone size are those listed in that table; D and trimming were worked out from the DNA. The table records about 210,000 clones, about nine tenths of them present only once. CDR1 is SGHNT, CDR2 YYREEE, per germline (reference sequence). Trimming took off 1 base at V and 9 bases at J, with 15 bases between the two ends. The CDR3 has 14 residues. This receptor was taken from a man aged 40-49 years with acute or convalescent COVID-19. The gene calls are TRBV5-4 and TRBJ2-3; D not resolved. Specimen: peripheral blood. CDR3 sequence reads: CASSLSLKMATQYF. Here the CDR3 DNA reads TGTGCCAGCAGCTTGTCTCTGAAAATGGCCACGCAGTATTTT.